This T cell receptor (beta chain) originates from a study of cytomegalovirus exposure and HLA in healthy donors. The study's findings and limits: Later on, an analysis tied 15,000 to 20,000 TCR beta sequences to HLA alleles at 0.05 false discovery rate. The study designated 150 or so TCR beta chains cytomegalovirus-associated. Reported findings show TCR beta sequences accurately forecast HLA-A and HLA-B alleles in most subjects.

Germline assignment: CDR1 SNHLY and CDR2 FYNNEI. V was trimmed by 8 bases and J by 4 bases, leaving 17 bases between them. The CDR3 runs 15 residues. PCR was performed using 60 Vbeta and 13 Jbeta primers. TCRdb's table, derived via immunoSEQ multiplex PCR, lists solely in-frame clones and lacks some. The sample has under 200,000 clones, roughly 80% seen once. Concerning this clone: Antigen specificity is unknown.

The genes are TRBV2 and TRBJ1-4, with a tentative D call TRBD1 (5 bases). This TCR came from a woman aged 40 to 50 in good health and CMV-seronegative. Material for sequencing was PBMCs. This chain's CDR3 is CASAKLGQFNEKLFF. CDR3 sequence (DNA): TGTGCCAGCGCTAAACTGGGGCAGTTTAATGAAAAACTGTTTTTT.